These 8 T cell receptor beta chains were sequenced from one sample in a study of regulatory T cells in long-lasting Graves disease. This sample's time point: newly diagnosed GD, antithyroid drugs for less than 3 months. Extracted RNA from PBMCs served as the source of the TCR library. Sequencing libraries for TCR beta were prepared with iRepertoire HTBI primers and Arm-PCR of CDR3 regions. TCRdb recomputed calls from the multiplex PCR reads with MiXCR, one row per CDR3 protein. The table shows about 240,000 distinct CDR3 sequences, with 20% to 25% occurring only once. Sequencing was performed on peripheral blood mononuclear cells (PBMCs), taken at new diagnosis, from a patient treated with antithyroid drugs. The receptors originated from a female donor with Graves disease.

This clonotype showed up many times. The V gene is TRBV10-3, the J gene TRBJ1-2, with D hard to call. V was clipped by 0 bases and J by 8 bases, with 10 bases between them. The germline V gene encodes CDR1 ENHRY and CDR2 SYGVKD. The length of the CDR3 is 13 residues. The DNA of the CDR3 is TGTGCCATCAGTGAGTCTAAAGGGAAGGGCTACACCTTC. Translation: CAISESKGKGYTF.

The chain joins TRBV2 to TRBJ2-7; 10 bases align to TRBD1. With V trimmed by 1 base and J by 7 bases, 7 bases remained unmatched. The CDR3 consists of 15 residues. CDR1 is SNHLY and CDR2 is FYNNEI in the germline V gene. The DNA of the CDR3 is TGTGCCAGCAGTGAAGGACAGGGGGCTCGGGAAGAGCAGTACTTC. Translated, it gives CASSEGQGAREEQYF.

Many counts were recorded for this clonotype. The V gene is TRBV7-8, the J gene TRBJ1-5; D may be TRBD1 (6 bases). The germline V gene has CDR1 SGHVS and CDR2 FQNEAQ. The CDR3 length is 15 residues. V lost 5 bases, J lost 5 bases, and 16 bases lay in between. The chain's CDR3 is CASSISHREDQPQHF. DNA for the CDR3: TGTGCCAGCAGCATCAGTCACAGGGAAGATCAGCCCCAGCATTTT.

This clonotype was detected ten times or more. V is TRBV20-1 and J is TRBJ1-4, with D maybe TRBD1 (6 bases). The CDR3 covers 15 residues. Between the trimmed V and J ends, which lost 4 bases and 5 bases, there was a span of 17 bases. Germline CDR1 reads DFQATT; CDR2 reads SNEGSKA (reference sequence). This CDR3 is CSAIRQDTGNEKLFF. The CDR3 DNA reads TGCAGTGCTATTAGACAGGACACGGGCAATGAAAAACTGTTTTTT.

J is TRBJ2-1 and V is TRBV5-1; D gene unclear. The CDR3 spans 16 residues. V lost 1 base and J 3 bases, leaving 14 bases between the germline ends. CDR1 and CDR2 from the germline V gene are SGHRS and YFSETQ. The CDR3 spells CASSLMSSLGYNEQFF. Here the CDR3 DNA reads TGCGCCAGCAGCTTGATGAGTAGCCTGGGCTACAATGAGCAGTTCTTC.

At least ten counts were recorded for this clonotype. The chain couples TRBV28 to TRBJ2-5; D could derive from TRBD1 or TRBD2 (6 bases each). V dropped 7 bases and J dropped 0 bases, with 12 bases sitting between them. The CDR3 is made up of 14 amino acids. Germline CDR1 and CDR2: MDHEN and SYDVKM. CDR3 in amino acids: CASTPGAYQETQYF. CDR3 nucleotides: TGTGCCAGCACACCGGGGGCGTACCAAGAGACCCAGTACTTC.

Many counts were recorded for this clonotype. The chain couples TRBV7-9 to TRBJ2-5; a possible D gene is TRBD2 (5 bases). Germline CDR1 and CDR2: SEHNR and FQNEAQ (reference sequence). The CDR3 length is 12 residues. V was cut by 6 bases and J by 3 bases, with 8 bases left in between. The CDR3 bases are TGTGCCAGCAGGAAGGAGGAAGAGACCCAGTACTTC. It codes for CASRKEEETQYF. The variable domain in full, with the rest retrieved from reference TRBV7-9 and TRBJ2-5, is DTGVSQNPRHKITKRGQNVTFRCDPISEHNRLYWYRQTLGQGPEFLTYFQNEAQLEKSRLLSDRFSAERPKGSFSTLEIQRTEQGDSAMYLCASRKEEETQYFGPGTRLLVL.

This clonotype was seen ten or more times. The gene calls are TRBV20-1 and TRBJ2-7; 11 bases fit TRBD1. The germline gives CDR1 DFQATT, CDR2 SNEGSKA (reference sequence). This CDR3 has 15 amino acids. The V and J ends lost 6 bases and 6 bases, in that order; junction bases with no gene match: 13. The CDR3 sequence is CSANLNGQGASEQYF. In DNA form, the CDR3 reads TGCAGTGCCAACCTCAACGGACAGGGGGCGTCCGAGCAGTACTTC.